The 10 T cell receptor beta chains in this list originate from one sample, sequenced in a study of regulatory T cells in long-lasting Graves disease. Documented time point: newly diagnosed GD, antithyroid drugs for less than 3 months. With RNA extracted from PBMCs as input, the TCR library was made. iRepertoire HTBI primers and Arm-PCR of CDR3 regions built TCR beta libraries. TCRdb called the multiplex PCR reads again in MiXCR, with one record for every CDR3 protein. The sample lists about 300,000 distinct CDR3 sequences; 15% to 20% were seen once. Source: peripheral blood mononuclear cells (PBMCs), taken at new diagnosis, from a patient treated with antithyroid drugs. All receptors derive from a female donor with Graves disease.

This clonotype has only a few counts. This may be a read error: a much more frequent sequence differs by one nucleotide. This CDR3 is CASSLPNDRVSYNEQYF. Here the CDR3 DNA reads TGTGCCAGCAGCTTACCCAACGACAGGGTATCCTACAATGAGCAGTACTTC. This rearrangement joins TRBV13 to TRBJ2-7, with 7 nucleotides matching TRBD1. CDR1 is PRHDT and CDR2 is FYEKMQ in the germline V gene (reference sequence). V lost 2 bases, J lost 7 bases, and 17 bases stayed unmatched. CDR3 size: 17 residues.

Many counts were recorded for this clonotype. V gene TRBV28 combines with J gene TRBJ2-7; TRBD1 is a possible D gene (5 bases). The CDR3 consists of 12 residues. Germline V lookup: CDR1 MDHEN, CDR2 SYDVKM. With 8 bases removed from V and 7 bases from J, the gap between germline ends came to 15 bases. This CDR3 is CASARSGWEQYF. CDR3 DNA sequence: TGTGCCAGCGCAAGGTCAGGGTGGGAGCAGTACTTC. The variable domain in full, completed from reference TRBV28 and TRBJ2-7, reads DVKVTQSSRYLVKRTGEKVFLECVQDMDHENMFWYRQDPGLGLRLIYFSYDVKMKEKGDIPEGYSVSREKKERFSLILESASTNQTSMYLCASARSGWEQYFGPGTRLTVT.

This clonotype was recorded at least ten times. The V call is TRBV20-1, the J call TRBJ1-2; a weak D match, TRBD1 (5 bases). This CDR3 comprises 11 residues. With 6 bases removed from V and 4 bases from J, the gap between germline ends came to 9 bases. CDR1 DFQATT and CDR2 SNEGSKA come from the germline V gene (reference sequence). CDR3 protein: CSAGESYGYTF. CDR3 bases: TGCAGTGCGGGGGAAAGCTATGGCTACACCTTC.

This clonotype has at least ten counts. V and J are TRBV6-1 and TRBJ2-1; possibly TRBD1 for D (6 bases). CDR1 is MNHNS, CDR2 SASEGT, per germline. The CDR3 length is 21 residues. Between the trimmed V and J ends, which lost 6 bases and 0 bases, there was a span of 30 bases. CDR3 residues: CASRSNTGPGFATSSYNEQFF. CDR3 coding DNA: TGTGCCAGCAGATCTAATACAGGGCCAGGGTTCGCCACGAGCTCCTACAATGAGCAGTTCTTC.

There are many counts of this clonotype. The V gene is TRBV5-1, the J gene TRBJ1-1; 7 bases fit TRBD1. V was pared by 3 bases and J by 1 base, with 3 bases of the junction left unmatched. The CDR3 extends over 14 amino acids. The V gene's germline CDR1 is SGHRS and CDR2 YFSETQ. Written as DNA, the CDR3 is TGCGCCAGCAGCTGGGGGACAGAGAACACTGAAGCTTTCTTT. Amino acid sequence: CASSWGTENTEAFF.

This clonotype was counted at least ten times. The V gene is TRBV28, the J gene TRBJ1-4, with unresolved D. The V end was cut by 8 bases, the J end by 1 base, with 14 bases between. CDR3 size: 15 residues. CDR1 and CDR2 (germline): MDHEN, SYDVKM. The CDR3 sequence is CASGIGLKTNEKLFF. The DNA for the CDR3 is TGTGCCAGCGGGATAGGGTTAAAAACTAATGAAAAACTGTTTTTT.

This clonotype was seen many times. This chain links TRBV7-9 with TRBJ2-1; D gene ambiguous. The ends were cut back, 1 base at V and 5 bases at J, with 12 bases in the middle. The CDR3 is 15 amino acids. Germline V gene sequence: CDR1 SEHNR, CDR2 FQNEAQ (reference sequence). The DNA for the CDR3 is TGTGCCAGCAGCTTAGGAGACTCCCATCACAATGAGCAGTTCTTC. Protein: CASSLGDSHHNEQFF.

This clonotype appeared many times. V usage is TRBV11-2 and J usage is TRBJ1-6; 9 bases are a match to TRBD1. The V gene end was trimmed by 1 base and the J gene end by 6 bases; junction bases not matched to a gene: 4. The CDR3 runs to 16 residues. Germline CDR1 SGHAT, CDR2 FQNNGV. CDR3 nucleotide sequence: TGTGCCAGCAGCTTAGCCTGGGACAGGGCTAATTCACCCCTCCACTTT. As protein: CASSLAWDRANSPLHF.

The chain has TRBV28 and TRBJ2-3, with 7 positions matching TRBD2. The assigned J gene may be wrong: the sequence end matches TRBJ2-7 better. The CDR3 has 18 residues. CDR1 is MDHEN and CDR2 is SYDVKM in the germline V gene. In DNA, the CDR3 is TGTGCCAGCAGTTCCCTGGACACCTCTATGGGGGGGAGCTACGAGCAGTACTTC. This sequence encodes CASSSLDTSMGGSYEQYF.

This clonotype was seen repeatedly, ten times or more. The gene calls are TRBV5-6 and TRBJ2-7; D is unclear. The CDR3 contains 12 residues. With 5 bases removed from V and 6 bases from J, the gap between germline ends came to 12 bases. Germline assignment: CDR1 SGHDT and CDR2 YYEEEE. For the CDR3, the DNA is TGTGCCAGCAGTTTCGAGGTTGGCGAGCAGTACTTC. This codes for CASSFEVGEQYF. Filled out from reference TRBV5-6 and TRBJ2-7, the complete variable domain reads DAGVTQSPTHLIKTRGQQVTLRCSPKSGHDTVSWYQQALGQGPQFIFQYYEEEERQRGNFPDRFSGHQFPNYSSELNVNALLLGDSALYLCASSFEVGEQYFGPGTRLTVT.